Included here is one TCR beta chain sequence, with context. As yet, its antigen is unknown. This record belongs to a study of cytomegalovirus exposure and HLA in healthy donors. Study-wide context: T cells numbering about 180 million yielded some 110 million unique TCR beta sequences in an earlier analysis. Whole-study results and caveats: A few chains tied to CMV proved CMV antigen-specific in vitro. The study listed some 160 cytomegalovirus-associated TCR beta chains.

Deletions cut 8 bases from V and 5 bases from J, with 12 bases between. The CDR3 spans 13 residues. The germline gives CDR1 SGHVS, CDR2 FNYEAQ. Both 60 Vbeta primers and 13 Jbeta primers went into the PCR. Measured with immunoSEQ multiplex PCR; TCRdb has only the in-frame clones, and not every one. Its listing shows roughly 34,000 clones. Sample: PBMCs. This receptor was obtained from a man between 40 and 49 years old in good health and CMV-seronegative. V usage is TRBV7-6 and J usage is TRBJ2-2; D uncertain. CDR3: CASSYSGTGELFF. The CDR3 DNA follows: TGTGCCAGCTCCTACAGTGGGACCGGGGAGCTGTTTTTT.